This T cell receptor (beta chain) was identified in a study of blood T cell repertoires in COVID-19. Study details: The samples span acute and convalescent COVID-19 from the United States, Italy and Spain. Nucleic acid was either cDNA or gDNA, and it came from T cells, B-cell-depleted T cells, or PBMCs.

In the authors' methods: Researchers report that nucleated cell counts were estimated from reference gene primer amplification. Assay used: immunoSEQ multiplex PCR; TCRdb lists only in-frame clones, some missing. The V and J calls and clone size are taken from that table; D and trimming were inferred from the DNA. The repertoire holds 250,000 to 350,000 clones, with more than 75% as singletons. The CDR3 contains 12 residues. Germline-derived CDR1 and CDR2 are ENHRY and SYGVKD. V shed 8 bases and J shed 1 base, with 6 bases lying between them. The TCR sequence derives from a woman between 45 and 65 years old who had recovered from COVID-19. Sequencing used peripheral blood. The chain links TRBV10-3 to TRBJ1-3; the D is unclear. The CDR3 nucleotides are TGTGCCATCGCAGGTTCTGGAAACACCATATATTTT. Amino acid sequence: CAIAGSGNTIYF.